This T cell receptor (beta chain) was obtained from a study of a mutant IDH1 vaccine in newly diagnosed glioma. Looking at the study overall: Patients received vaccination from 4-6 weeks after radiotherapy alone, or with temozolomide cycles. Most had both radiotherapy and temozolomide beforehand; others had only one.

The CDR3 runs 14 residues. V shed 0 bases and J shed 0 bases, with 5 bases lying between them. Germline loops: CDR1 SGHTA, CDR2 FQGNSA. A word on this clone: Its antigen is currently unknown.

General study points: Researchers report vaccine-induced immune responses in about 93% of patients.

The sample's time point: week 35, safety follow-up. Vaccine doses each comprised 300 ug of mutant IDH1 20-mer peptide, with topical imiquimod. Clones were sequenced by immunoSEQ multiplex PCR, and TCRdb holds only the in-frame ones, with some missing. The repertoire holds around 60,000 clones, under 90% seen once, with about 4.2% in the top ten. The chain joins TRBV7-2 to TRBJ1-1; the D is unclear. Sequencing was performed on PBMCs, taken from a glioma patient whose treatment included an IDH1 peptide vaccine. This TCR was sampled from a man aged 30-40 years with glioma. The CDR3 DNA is TGTGCCAGCAGCTTAGCACCGATGAACACTGAAGCTTTCTTT. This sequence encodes CASSLAPMNTEAFF.